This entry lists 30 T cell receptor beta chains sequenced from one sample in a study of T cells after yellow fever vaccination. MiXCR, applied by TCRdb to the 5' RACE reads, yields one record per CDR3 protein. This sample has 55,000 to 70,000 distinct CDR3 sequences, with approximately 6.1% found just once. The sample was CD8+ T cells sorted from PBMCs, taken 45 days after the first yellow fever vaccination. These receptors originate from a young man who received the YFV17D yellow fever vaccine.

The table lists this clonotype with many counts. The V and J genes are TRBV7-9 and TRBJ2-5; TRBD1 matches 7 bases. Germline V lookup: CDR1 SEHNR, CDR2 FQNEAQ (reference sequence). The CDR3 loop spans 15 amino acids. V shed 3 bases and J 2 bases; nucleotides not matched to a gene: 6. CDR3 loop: CASSLGDSPQETQYF. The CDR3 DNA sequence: TGTGCCAGCAGCTTGGGGGACAGCCCACAAGAGACCCAGTACTTC.

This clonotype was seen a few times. The CDR3 loop is CSARDLAASNQPQHF. The CDR3 DNA reads as TGCAGTGCTAGAGATCTGGCAGCGAGCAATCAGCCCCAGCATTTT. The rearrangement links TRBV20-1 to TRBJ1-5; D is ambiguous. This CDR3 region has 15 residues. The germline CDR1 and CDR2 sequences are DFQATT and SNEGSKA (reference sequence). The V end lost 0 bases, the J end lost 1 base, and 10 bases lay between the germline ends.

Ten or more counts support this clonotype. The CDR3 DNA reads as TGTGCCAGCAGCCAAGTGATTGCCGGACAGGGGGCGCGGAACTATGGCTACACCTTC. The encoded protein is CASSQVIAGQGARNYGYTF. The J gene is TRBJ1-2, the V gene TRBV3-1; the match to TRBD1 covers 11 bases. The CDR3 sequence is 19 residues long. J was trimmed by 2 bases and V by 1 base; bases with no gene match: 12. Germline CDR1 and CDR2: LGHDT and YNNKEL (reference sequence).

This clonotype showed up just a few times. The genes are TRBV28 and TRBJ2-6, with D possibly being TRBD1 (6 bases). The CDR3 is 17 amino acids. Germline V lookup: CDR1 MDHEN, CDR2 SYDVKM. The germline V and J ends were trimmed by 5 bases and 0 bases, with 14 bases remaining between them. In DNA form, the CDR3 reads TGTGCCAGCAGTCTCACTACAGGGAGCTCTGGGGCCAACGTCCTGACTTTC. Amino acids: CASSLTTGSSGANVLTF.

CDR3 residues: CASSLGPDFQRSGGETQYF. DNA for the CDR3: TGTGCCAGCAGCTTGGGTCCGGATTTCCAGCGGAGTGGTGGGGAGACCCAGTACTTC. The chain couples TRBV11-2 to TRBJ2-5, with D perhaps matching TRBD2 (5 bases). V lost 3 bases, J lost 5 bases, and 28 bases lay in between. Germline CDR1 is SGHAT and CDR2 is FQNNGV. This CDR3 is built from 19 residues.

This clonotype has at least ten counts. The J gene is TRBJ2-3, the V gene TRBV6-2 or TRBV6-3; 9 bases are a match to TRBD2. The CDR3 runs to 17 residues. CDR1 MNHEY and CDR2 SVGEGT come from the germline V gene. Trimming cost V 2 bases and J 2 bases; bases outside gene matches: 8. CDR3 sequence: CASSYDVSGGITDTQYF. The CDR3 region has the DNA TGTGCCAGCAGTTACGATGTTAGCGGGGGCATCACAGATACGCAGTATTTT.

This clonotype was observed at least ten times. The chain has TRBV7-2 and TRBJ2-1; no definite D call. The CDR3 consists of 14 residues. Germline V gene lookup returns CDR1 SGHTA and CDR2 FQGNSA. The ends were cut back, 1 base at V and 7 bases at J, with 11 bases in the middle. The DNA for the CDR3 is TGTGCCAGCAGCTTAGGCGGTCTTGGAAATGAGCAGTTCTTC. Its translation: CASSLGGLGNEQFF.

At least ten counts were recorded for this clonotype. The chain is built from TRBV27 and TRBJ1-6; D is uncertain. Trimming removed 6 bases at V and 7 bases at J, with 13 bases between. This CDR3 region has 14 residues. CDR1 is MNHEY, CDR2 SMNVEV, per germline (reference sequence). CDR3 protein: CASRIGLTNSPLHF. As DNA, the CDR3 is TGTGCCAGCAGAATTGGGTTAACAAATTCACCCCTCCACTTT.

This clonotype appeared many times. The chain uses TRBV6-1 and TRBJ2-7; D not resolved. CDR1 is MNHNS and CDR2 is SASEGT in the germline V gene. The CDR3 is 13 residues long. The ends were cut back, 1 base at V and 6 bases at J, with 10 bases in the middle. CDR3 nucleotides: TGTGCCAGCAGTGAAGGGGCGAGGCGCGAGCAGTACGTC. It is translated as CASSEGARREQYV.

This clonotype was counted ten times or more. CDR3 in DNA: TGTGCCAGCAGCTTATCGGTGGGGGTTGGAGCTTTCTTT. This codes for CASSLSVGVGAFF. The rearrangement links TRBV7-6 to TRBJ1-1; the D gene is possibly TRBD1 (5 bases). CDR1 is SGHVS, CDR2 FNYEAQ, per germline. The CDR3 consists of 13 residues. V lost 2 bases, J lost 10 bases, and 14 bases lay in between.

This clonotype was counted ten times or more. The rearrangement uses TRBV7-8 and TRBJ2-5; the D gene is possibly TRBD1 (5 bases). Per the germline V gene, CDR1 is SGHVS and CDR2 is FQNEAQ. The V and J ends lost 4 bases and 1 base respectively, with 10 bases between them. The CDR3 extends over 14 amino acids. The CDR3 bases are TGTGCCAGCAGCTCGTACGACAGCCAAGAGACCCAGTACTTC. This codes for CASSSYDSQETQYF. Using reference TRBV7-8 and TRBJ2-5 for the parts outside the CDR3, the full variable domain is GAGVSQSPRYKVAKRGQDVALRCDPISGHVSLFWYQQALGQGPEFLTYFQNEAQLDKSGLPSDRFFAERPEGSVSTLKIQRTQQEDSAVYLCASSSYDSQETQYFGPGTRLLVL.

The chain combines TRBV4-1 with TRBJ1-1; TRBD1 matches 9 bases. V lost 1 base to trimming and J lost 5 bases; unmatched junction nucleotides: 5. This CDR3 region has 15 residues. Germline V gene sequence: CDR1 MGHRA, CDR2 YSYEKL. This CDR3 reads CASSQGTGAGTEAFF. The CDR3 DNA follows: TGCGCCAGCAGCCAAGGGACAGGGGCCGGGACTGAAGCTTTCTTT.

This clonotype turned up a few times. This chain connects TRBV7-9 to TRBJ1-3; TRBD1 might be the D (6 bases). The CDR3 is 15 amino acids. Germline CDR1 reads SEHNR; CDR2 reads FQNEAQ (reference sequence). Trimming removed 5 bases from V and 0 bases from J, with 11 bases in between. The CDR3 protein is CASSATGISGNTIYF. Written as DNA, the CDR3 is TGTGCCAGCAGCGCTACAGGGATCTCTGGAAACACCATATATTTT.

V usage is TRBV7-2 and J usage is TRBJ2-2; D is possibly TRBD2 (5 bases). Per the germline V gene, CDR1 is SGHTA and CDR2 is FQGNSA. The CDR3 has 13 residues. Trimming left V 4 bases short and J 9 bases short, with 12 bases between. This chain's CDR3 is CASSSVTGRELFF. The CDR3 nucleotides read TGTGCCAGCAGCTCGGTGACGGGAAGGGAGCTGTTTTTT.

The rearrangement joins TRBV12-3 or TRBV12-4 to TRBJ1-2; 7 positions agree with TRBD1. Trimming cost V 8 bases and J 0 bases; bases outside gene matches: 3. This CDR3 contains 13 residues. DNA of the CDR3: TGTGCCAGCGGGGACAGTACTAACTATGGCTACACCTTC. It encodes CASGDSTNYGYTF.

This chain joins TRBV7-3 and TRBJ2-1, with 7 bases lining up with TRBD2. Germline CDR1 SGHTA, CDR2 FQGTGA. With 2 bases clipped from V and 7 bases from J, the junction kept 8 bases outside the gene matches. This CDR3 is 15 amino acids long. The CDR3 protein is CASSLGGGSANEQFF. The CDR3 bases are TGTGCCAGCAGCTTAGGGGGGGGGTCGGCAAATGAGCAGTTCTTC.

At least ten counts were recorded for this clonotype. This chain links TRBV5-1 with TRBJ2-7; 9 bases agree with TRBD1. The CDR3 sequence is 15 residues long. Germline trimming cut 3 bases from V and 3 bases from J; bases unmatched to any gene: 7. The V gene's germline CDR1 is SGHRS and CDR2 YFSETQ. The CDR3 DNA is TGCGCCAGCAGCTCAAGACAGGGGGAACTCTACGAGCAGTACTTC. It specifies CASSSRQGELYEQYF.

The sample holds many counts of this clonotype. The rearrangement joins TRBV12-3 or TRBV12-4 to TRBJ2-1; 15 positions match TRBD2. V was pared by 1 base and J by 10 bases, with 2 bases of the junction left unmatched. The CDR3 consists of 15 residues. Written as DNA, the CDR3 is TGTGCCAGCAGTTTAGGGACTAGCGGGGGGGGCGAGCAGTTCTTC. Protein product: CASSLGTSGGGEQFF.

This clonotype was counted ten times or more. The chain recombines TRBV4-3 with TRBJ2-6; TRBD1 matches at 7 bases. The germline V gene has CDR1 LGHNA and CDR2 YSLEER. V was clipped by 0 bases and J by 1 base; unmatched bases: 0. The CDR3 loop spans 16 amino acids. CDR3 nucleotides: TGCGCCAGCAGCCAAGAGGGACAGTCTGGGGCCAACGTCCTGACTTTC. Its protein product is CASSQEGQSGANVLTF.

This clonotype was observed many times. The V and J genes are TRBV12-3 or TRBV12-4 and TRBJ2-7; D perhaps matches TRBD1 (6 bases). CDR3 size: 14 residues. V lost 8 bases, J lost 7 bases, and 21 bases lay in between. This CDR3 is CASRASGTWQEQYF. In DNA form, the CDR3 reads TGTGCCAGCCGTGCATCAGGGACATGGCAAGAGCAGTACTTC.

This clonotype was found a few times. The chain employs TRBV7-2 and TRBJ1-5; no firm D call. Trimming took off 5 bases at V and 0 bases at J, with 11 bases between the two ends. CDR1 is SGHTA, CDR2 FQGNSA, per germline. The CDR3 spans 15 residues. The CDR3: CASSPGRYSNQPQHF. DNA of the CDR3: TGTGCCAGCAGCCCCGGACGGTATAGCAATCAGCCCCAGCATTTT.

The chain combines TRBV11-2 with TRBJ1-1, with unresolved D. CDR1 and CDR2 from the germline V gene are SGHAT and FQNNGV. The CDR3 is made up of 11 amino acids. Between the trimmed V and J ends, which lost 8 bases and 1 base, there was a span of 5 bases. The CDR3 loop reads CASGGNTEAFF. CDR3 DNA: TGTGCCAGCGGAGGGAACACTGAAGCTTTCTTT.

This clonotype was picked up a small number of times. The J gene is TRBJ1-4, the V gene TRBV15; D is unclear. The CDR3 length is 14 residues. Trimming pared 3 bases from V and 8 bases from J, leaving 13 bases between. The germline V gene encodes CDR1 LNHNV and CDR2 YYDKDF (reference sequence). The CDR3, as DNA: TGTGCCACCAGCAGCATCCCCTCGTTAGAAAAACTGTTTTTT. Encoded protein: CATSSIPSLEKLFF.

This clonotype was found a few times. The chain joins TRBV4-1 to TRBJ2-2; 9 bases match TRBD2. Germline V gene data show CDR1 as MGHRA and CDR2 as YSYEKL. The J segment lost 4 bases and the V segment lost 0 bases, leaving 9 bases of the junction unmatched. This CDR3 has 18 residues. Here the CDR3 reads CASSQESGRGGVTGELFF. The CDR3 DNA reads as TGCGCCAGCAGCCAAGAATCTGGGCGGGGGGGCGTCACCGGGGAGCTGTTTTTT.

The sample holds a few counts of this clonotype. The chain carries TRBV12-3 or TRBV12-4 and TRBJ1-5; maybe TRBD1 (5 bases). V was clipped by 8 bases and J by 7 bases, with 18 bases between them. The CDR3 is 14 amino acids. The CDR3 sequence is CASVQSGIGQPQHF. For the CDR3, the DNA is TGTGCCAGCGTCCAGTCAGGGATTGGGCAGCCCCAGCATTTT.

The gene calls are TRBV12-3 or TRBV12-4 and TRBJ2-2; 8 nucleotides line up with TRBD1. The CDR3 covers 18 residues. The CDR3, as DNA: TGTACCTTCAGGGGGCCCACGGACAGGTCTTTGAACACCGGGGAGCTGTTTTTT. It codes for CTFRGPTDRSLNTGELFF.

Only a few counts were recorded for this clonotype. CDR3 region: CASSSRDRGTSYNEQFF. In DNA form, the CDR3 reads TGTGCCAGCAGCTCAAGGGATCGGGGAACTTCCTACAATGAGCAGTTCTTC. The chain couples TRBV7-9 to TRBJ2-1; D possibly corresponds to TRBD2 (5 bases). The germline V gene encodes CDR1 SEHNR and CDR2 FQNEAQ (reference sequence). The CDR3 loop spans 17 amino acids. The V and J ends lost 4 bases and 1 base respectively, with 17 bases between them.

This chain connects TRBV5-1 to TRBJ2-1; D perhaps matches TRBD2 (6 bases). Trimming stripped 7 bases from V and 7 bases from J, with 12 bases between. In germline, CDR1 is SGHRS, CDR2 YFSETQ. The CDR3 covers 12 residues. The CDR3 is CASVGGMNEQFF. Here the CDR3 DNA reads TGCGCCAGCGTTGGAGGGATGAATGAGCAGTTCTTC.

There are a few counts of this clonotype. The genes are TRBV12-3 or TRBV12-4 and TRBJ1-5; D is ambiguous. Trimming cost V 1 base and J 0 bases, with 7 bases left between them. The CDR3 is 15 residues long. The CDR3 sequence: CASSLGQYSNQPQHF. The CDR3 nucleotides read TGTGCCAGCAGTTTAGGGCAGTATAGCAATCAGCCCCAGCATTTT.

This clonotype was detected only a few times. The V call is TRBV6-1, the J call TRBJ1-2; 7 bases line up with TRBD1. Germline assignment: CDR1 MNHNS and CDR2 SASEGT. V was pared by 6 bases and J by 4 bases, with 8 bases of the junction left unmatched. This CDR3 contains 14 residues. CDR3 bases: TGTGCCAGCAGCACGACAGGGCTGGTCTATGGCTACACCTTC. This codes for CASSTTGLVYGYTF.